These T cell receptor beta chains were read from a single sample in a study of cytomegalovirus exposure and HLA in healthy donors. The data were produced by immunoSEQ multiplex PCR, yet TCRdb's version contains in-frame clones alone and is incomplete. In all, the sample yields around 200,000 clones. The specimen sequenced was PBMCs. These receptors were taken from a girl aged 2-15 years in good health and CMV-seropositive. Both conserved end residues are part of each CDR3. The order of the fields is CDR3 length, J gene, V gene, CDR3 protein.

length: 11; J: TRBJ1-2; V: TRBV5-6; CDR3: CASSLSGGYTF
length: 17; J: TRBJ2-5; V: TRBV11-2; CDR3: CASRQGLLAGGQETQYF
length: 15; J: -; V: TRBV6-5; CDR3: CASLPPGGLTYEQYF
length: 14; J: TRBJ2-7; V: TRBV28; CDR3: CASSFDGGTYEQYF
length: 16; J: TRBJ2-2; V: TRBV5-1; CDR3: CASSQQGVENTGELFF
length: 17; J: TRBJ2-7; V: TRBV11-2; CDR3: CASSLDVLRLAGAEQYF
length: 14; J: TRBJ2-7; V: TRBV7-3; CDR3: CASSSTGYSYEQYF
length: 15; J: TRBJ2-1; V: TRBV7-8; CDR3: CASSRGLAGDNEQFF
length: 16; J: TRBJ2-1; V: TRBV28; CDR3: CASSLVRDNPNNEQFF
length: 13; J: TRBJ2-7; V: TRBV10-3; CDR3: CATRQSQGYEQYF
length: 15; J: TRBJ1-2; V: TRBV28; CDR3: CASSPLTDFNYGYTF
length: 16; J: TRBJ2-1; V: TRBV12-5; CDR3: CASGGGASPTYNEQFF
length: 16; J: TRBJ2-3; V: TRBV9; CDR3: CASSVGTSGISDTQYF
length: 14; J: TRBJ2-7; V: TRBV5-1; CDR3: CASSLAGTGYEQYF
length: 19; J: TRBJ2-2; V: TRBV14; CDR3: CASSQEWSFFRGDTGELFF
length: 16; J: TRBJ2-7; V: TRBV28; CDR3: CASSFSLAGGSYEQYF
length: 14; J: TRBJ2-7; V: TRBV28; CDR3: CASRLAGGPYEQYF
length: 15; J: TRBJ2-1; V: TRBV27; CDR3: CASSLGSGRKDEQFF
length: 12; J: TRBJ2-3; V: TRBV5-1; CDR3: CASSLDYLTQYF
length: 15; J: TRBJ1-2; V: TRBV19; CDR3: CASSMRPGGDYGYTF
length: 13; J: TRBJ2-1; V: TRBV11-3; CDR3: CASSLGAGGEQFF
length: 14; J: TRBJ2-6; V: TRBV30; CDR3: CAWTRVTGANVLTF
length: 15; J: TRBJ2-3; V: TRBV11-2; CDR3: CASSLGGLAKDTQYF
length: 15; J: TRBJ1-5; V: TRBV28; CDR3: CAGSATGGGNQPQHF
length: 14; J: TRBJ2-7; V: TRBV5-8; CDR3: CASNQRQGSYEQYF
length: 15; J: TRBJ2-5; V: TRBV13; CDR3: CASSRYSGIWETQYF
length: 15; J: TRBJ2-7; V: TRBV6-5; CDR3: CASSVGTSGRQVQYF
length: 13; J: TRBJ1-2; V: TRBV7-9; CDR3: CASSGGQVYGYTF
length: 16; J: TRBJ2-2; V: TRBV12-5; CDR3: CASGLVTGPNTGELFF
length: 13; J: TRBJ2-2; V: TRBV10-2; CDR3: CASQGAGTGELFF
length: 18; J: TRBJ2-3; V: TRBV5-1; CDR3: CASSLRRGLAGGTDTQYF
length: 10; J: TRBJ2-2; V: TRBV20-1; CDR3: CSALSGELFF
length: 13; J: TRBJ2-1; V: TRBV10-3; CDR3: CAISPTGPNEQFF
length: 18; J: TRBJ1-2; V: TRBV9; CDR3: CASRAPRRLEVLDYGYTF
length: 16; J: TRBJ2-3; V: TRBV9; CDR3: CASSVTSGRGSDTQYF
length: 15; J: TRBJ2-3; V: TRBV7-8; CDR3: CASSLGQGAGDTQYF
length: 15; J: TRBJ1-1; V: TRBV6-1; CDR3: CASSEAGQGHTEAFF
length: 15; J: TRBJ2-2; V: TRBV9; CDR3: CASSPEERPTGELFF
length: 13; J: TRBJ2-7; V: TRBV29-1; CDR3: CSAKDRGSYEQYF
length: 14; J: TRBJ2-7; V: TRBV5-6; CDR3: CASSSSTSSYEQYF
length: 15; J: TRBJ2-7; V: TRBV19; CDR3: CASSPRDRNQYEQYF
length: 13; J: TRBJ1-1; V: TRBV6-1; CDR3: CATPRTGNTEAFF
length: 15; J: TRBJ2-3; V: TRBV7-2; CDR3: CASSPGQASTDTQYF
length: 15; J: TRBJ2-6; V: TRBV5-1; CDR3: CASSLDLSGANVLTF
length: 19; J: TRBJ2-7; V: TRBV15; CDR3: CATSRVWELAGGFSYEQYF
length: 15; J: -; V: TRBV28; CDR3: CASRGASGETYEQYF
length: 14; J: TRBJ1-1; V: TRBV7-2; CDR3: CASSAPTGNTEAFF
length: 14; J: -; V: TRBV6-1; CDR3: CASFGLAWGYEQYF
length: 14; J: TRBJ2-2; V: TRBV25-1; CDR3: CASSAALNTGELFF